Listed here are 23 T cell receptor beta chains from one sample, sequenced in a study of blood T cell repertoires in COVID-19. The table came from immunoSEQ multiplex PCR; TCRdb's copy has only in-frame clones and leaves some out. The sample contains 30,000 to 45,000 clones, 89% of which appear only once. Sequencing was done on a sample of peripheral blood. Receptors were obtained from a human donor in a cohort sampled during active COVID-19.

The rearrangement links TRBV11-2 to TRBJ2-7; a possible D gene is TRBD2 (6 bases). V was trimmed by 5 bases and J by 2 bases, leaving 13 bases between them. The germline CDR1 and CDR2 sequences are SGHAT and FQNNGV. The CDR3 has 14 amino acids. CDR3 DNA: TGTGCCAGCAGCAAGCTAGCGCTGACCTACGAGCAGTACTTC. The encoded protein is CASSKLALTYEQYF.

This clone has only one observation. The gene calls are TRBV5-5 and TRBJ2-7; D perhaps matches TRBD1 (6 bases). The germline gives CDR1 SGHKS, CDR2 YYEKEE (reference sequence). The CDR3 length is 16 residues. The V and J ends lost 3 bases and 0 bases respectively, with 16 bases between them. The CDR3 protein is CASSSIRTDLSYEQYF. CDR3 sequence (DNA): TGTGCCAGCAGCTCAATACGGACAGATCTCTCCTACGAGCAGTACTTC.

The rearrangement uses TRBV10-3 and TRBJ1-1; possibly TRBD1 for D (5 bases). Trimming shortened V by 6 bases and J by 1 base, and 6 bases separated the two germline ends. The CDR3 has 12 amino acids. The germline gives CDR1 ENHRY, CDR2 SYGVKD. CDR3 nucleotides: TGTGCCATCAGGGGGGGGAACACTGAAGCTTTCTTT. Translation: CAIRGGNTEAFF.

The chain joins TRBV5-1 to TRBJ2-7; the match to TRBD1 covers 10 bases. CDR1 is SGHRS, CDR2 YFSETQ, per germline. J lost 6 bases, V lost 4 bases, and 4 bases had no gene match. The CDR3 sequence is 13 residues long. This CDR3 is CASSTGDRGEQYF. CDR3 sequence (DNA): TGCGCCAGCAGCACAGGGGACAGGGGCGAGCAGTACTTC.

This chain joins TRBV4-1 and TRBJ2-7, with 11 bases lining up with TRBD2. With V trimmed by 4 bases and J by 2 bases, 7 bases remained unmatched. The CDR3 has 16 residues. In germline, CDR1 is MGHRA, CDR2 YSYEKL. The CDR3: CASSPPLAGGPYEQYF. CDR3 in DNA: TGCGCCAGCAGCCCCCCTCTAGCGGGGGGACCCTACGAGCAGTACTTC.

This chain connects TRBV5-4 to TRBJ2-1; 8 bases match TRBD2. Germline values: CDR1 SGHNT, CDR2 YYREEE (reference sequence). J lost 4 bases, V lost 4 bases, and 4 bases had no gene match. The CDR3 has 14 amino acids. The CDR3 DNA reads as TGTGCCAGCAGCCCCGGGGGGGGGTACAATGAGCAGTTCTTC. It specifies CASSPGGGYNEQFF.

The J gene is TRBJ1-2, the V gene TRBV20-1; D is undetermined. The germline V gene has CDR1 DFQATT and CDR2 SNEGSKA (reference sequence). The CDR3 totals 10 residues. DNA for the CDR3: TGCAGGGTGACCGGGAATGGCTACACCTTC. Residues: CRVTGNGYTF.

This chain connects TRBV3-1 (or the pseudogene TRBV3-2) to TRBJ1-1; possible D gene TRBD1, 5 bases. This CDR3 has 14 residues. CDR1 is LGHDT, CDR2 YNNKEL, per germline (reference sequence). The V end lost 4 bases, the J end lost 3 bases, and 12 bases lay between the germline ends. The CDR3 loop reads CASSPTAGDTEAFF. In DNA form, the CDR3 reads TGTGCCAGCAGCCCAACCGCGGGGGACACTGAAGCTTTCTTT.

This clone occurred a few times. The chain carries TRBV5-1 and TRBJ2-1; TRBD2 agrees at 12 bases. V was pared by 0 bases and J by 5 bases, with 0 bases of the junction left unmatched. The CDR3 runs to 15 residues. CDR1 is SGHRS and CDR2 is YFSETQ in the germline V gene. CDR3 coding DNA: TGCGCCAGCAGCTTGGGACTAGCGGGAGACAATGAGCAGTTCTTC. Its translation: CASSLGLAGDNEQFF.

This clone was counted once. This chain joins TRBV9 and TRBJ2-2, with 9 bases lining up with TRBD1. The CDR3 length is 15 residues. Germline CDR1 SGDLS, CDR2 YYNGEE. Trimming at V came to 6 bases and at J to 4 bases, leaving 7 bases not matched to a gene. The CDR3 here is CASTTGQGTTGELFF. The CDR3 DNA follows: TGTGCCAGCACCACCGGACAGGGGACCACCGGGGAGCTGTTTTTT.

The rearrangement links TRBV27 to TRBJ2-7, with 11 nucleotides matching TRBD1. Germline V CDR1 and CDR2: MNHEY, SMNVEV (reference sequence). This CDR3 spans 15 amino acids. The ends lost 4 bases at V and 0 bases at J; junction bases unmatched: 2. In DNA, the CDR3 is TGTGCCAGCAGTTGGGGGACAGGGGGCTCCTACGAGCAGTACTTC. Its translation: CASSWGTGGSYEQYF.

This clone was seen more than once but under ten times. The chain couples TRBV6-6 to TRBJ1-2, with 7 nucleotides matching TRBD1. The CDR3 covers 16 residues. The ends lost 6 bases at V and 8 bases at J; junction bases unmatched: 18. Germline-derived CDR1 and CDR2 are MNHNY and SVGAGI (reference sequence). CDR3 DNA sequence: TGTGCCAGCAGGCCCACAGTCGGGACAGCCAACGGGGGCTACACCTTC. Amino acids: CASRPTVGTANGGYTF.

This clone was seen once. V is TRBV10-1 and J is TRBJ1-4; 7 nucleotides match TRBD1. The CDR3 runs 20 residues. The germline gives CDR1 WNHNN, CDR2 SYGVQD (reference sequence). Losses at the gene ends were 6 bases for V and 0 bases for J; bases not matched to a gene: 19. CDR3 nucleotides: TGCGCCAGCAGCACTGGTTCTCTCACAGGGGTAGCGGCAACTAATGAAAAACTGTTTTTT. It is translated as CASSTGSLTGVAATNEKLFF.

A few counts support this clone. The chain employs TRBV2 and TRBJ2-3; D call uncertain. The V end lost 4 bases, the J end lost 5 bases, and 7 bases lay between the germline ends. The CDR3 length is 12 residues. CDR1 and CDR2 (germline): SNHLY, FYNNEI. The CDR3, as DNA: TGTGCCAGCAGTGTATCGAGAGATACGCAGTATTTT. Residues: CASSVSRDTQYF.

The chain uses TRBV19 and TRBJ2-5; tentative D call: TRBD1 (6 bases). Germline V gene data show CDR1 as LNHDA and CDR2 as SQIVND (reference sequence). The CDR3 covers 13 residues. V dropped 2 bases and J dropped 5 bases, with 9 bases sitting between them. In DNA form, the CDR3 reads TGTGCCAGTAGTATATCAGGGGTGGAGACCCAGTACTTC. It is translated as CASSISGVETQYF.

CDR3 residues: CASSTQGGSSYNEQFF. The CDR3 DNA is TGTGCCAGCAGCACACAGGGAGGGAGCTCCTACAATGAGCAGTTCTTC. V usage is TRBV6-2 or TRBV6-3 and J usage is TRBJ2-1, with D perhaps matching TRBD2 (7 bases). Trimming took 6 bases from V and 0 from J, leaving 15 bases between them. From germline, CDR1 is MNHEY and CDR2 SVGEGT. The CDR3 runs to 16 residues.

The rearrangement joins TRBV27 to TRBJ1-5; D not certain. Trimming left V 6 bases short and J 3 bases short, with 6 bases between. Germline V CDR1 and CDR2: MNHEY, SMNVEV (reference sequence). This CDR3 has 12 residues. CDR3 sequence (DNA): TGTGCCAGCAGCGGTCCCAATCAGCCCCAGCATTTT. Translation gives CASSGPNQPQHF.

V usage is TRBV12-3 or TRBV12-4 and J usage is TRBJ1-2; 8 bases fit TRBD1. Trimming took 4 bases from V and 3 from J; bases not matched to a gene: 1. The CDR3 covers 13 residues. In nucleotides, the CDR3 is TGTGCCAGCAGTTCCAGGGGGCACTATGGCTACACCTTC. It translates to CASSSRGHYGYTF.

CDR3 sequence reads: CASSHGDSFQETQYF. DNA for the CDR3: TGCGCCAGCAGCCACGGAGACTCGTTCCAAGAGACCCAGTACTTC. This chain joins TRBV5-1 and TRBJ2-5, with D uncertain. The CDR3 runs to 15 residues. Deletions cut 4 bases from V and 1 base from J, with 14 bases between. Germline V gene data show CDR1 as SGHRS and CDR2 as YFSETQ.

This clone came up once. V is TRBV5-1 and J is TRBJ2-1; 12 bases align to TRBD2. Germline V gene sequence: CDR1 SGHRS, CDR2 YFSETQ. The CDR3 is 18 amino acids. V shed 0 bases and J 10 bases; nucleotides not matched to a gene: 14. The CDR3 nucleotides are TGCGCCAGCAGCTTGGGGAGGACTAGCGGGGAGTTGGGGGAAGAGCAGTTCTTC. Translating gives CASSLGRTSGELGEEQFF.

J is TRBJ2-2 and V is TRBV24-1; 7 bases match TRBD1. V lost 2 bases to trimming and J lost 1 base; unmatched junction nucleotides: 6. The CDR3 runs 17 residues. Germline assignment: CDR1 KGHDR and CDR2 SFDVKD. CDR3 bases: TGTGCCACCAGTGATTGGAACGACAGGGTGAACACCGGGGAGCTGTTTTTT. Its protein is CATSDWNDRVNTGELFF.

The CDR3 DNA is TGTGCCAGCAGTGAACAAGGCGGGGCGACCTACGAGCAGTACTTC. It codes for CASSEQGGATYEQYF. This chain joins TRBV2 and TRBJ2-7; maybe TRBD2 (6 bases). V dropped 2 bases and J dropped 2 bases, with 13 bases sitting between them. CDR1 and CDR2 (germline): SNHLY, FYNNEI. This CDR3 comprises 15 residues.

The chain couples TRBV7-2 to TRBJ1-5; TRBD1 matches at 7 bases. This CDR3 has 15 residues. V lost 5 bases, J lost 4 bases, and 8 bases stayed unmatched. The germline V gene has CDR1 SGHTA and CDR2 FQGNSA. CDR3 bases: TGTGCCAGCAGCCATAGCCGGGACAGAAATCAGCCCCAGCATTTT. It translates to CASSHSRDRNQPQHF. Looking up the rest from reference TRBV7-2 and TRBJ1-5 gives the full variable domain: GAGVSQSPSNKVTEKGKDVELRCDPISGHTALYWYRQSLGQGLEFLIYFQGNSAPDKSGLPSDRFSAERTGGSVSTLTIQRTQQEDSAVYLCASSHSRDRNQPQHFGDGTRLSIL.